The 10 T cell receptor beta chains reported below all come from one sample, sequenced in a study of cytomegalovirus exposure and HLA in healthy donors. With 60 Vbeta and 13 Jbeta primers, the PCR was carried out. Some clones are missing from TCRdb's copy, which holds only in-frame ones; the method was immunoSEQ multiplex PCR. This table lists fewer than 250,000 clones. The sample consisted of PBMCs. All receptors derive from a woman aged 25 to 39 in good health and CMV-seropositive.

The CDR3 region is CASSLPGLAGGGVYNEQFF. The CDR3 DNA reads as TGTGCCAGCAGTCTCCCGGGACTAGCGGGAGGAGGGGTGTACAATGAGCAGTTCTTC. The chain combines TRBV27 with TRBJ2-1, with TRBD2 identical over 15 bases. This CDR3 region has 19 residues. Germline V CDR1 and CDR2: MNHEY, SMNVEV (reference sequence). V shed 5 bases and J 4 bases; nucleotides not matched to a gene: 12.

The rearrangement joins TRBV18 to TRBJ2-5, with D possibly TRBD2 on 7 matching bases. Germline V gene lookup returns CDR1 KGHSH and CDR2 LQKENI. CDR3 length: 14 amino acids. Trimming pared 4 bases from V and 2 bases from J, leaving 11 bases between. CDR3 loop: CASSLRGAQETQYF. DNA of the CDR3: TGTGCCAGCTCACTCCGGGGGGCTCAAGAGACCCAGTACTTC.

The V and J genes are TRBV5-1 and TRBJ2-4; 10 bases match TRBD2. From germline, CDR1 is SGHRS and CDR2 YFSETQ. The length of the CDR3 is 16 residues. V was clipped by 2 bases and J by 0 bases; unmatched bases: 2. CDR3 nucleotides: TGCGCCAGCAGCTTACTAGCGGGACAAGCCAAAAACATTCAGTACTTC. Translated, it gives CASSLLAGQAKNIQYF.

This sequence joins TRBV21-1 and TRBJ2-7; whether TRBD1, the table's D call, matches the DNA was not checked. TRBV21-1 corresponds to a pseudogene. This CDR3 spans 17 amino acids. The CDR3 reads CASSKNSTGFTRYEQYF. CDR3 in DNA: TGTGCCAGCAGCAAAAACTCGACAGGGTTCACGCGCTACGAGCAGTACTTC.

The chain employs TRBV30 and TRBJ1-1, with a tentative D call TRBD1 (6 bases). The CDR3 totals 12 residues. The germline gives CDR1 GTSNPN, CDR2 SVGIG (reference sequence). V gave up 5 bases and J gave up 7 bases, with 14 bases separating them. CDR3 in amino acids: CAWAWGQGEAFF. CDR3 DNA: TGTGCCTGGGCGTGGGGGCAGGGTGAAGCTTTCTTT.

The chain couples TRBV29-1 to TRBJ1-2; 7 bases are shared with TRBD1. With V trimmed by 3 bases and J by 2 bases, 3 bases remained unmatched. The germline V gene has CDR1 SQVTM and CDR2 ANQGSEA. The CDR3 sequence is 13 residues long. The CDR3 DNA is TGCAGCGTTGAGGGCAGGGGGAACTATGGCTACACCTTC. Protein: CSVEGRGNYGYTF.

The chain has TRBV6-1 and TRBJ1-3; tentative D call: TRBD1 (5 bases). Trimming shortened V by 0 bases and J by 5 bases, and 23 bases separated the two germline ends. The germline V gene encodes CDR1 MNHNS and CDR2 SASEGT. CDR3 length: 19 residues. The CDR3 region has the DNA TGTGCCAGCAGTGAAGCGCGGGGGGGTTTATACCTCAATCGAAACACCATATATTTT. Protein product: CASSEARGGLYLNRNTIYF.

The chain links TRBV7-2 to TRBJ1-5, with a weak D call TRBD1 (5 bases). This CDR3 contains 17 residues. Trimming cost V 4 bases and J 5 bases, with 21 bases left between them. CDR1 and CDR2 (germline): SGHTA, FQGNSA. The CDR3: CASSYVPQPGGDQPQHF. The CDR3, as DNA: TGTGCCAGCAGCTACGTCCCCCAGCCGGGAGGGGATCAGCCCCAGCATTTT.

This chain connects TRBV2 to TRBJ2-5; possible D gene TRBD1, 5 bases. Germline V gene sequence: CDR1 SNHLY, CDR2 FYNNEI. The CDR3 has 14 residues. V gave up 7 bases and J gave up 2 bases, with 14 bases separating them. As DNA, the CDR3 is TGTGCCAGCACCCTGGGGCGTTTTCAAGAGACCCAGTACTTC. Translated: CASTLGRFQETQYF.

V is TRBV11-2 and J is TRBJ1-3, with 7 nucleotides matching TRBD1. Trimming at V came to 5 bases and at J to 0 bases, leaving 10 bases not matched to a gene. This CDR3 has 17 amino acids. The V gene's germline CDR1 is SGHAT and CDR2 FQNNGV. The CDR3 is CASSLSRWDSSGNTIYF. The CDR3 region has the DNA TGTGCCAGCAGCCTCTCTAGGTGGGACAGCTCTGGAAACACCATATATTTT.